Included here is one T cell receptor (beta chain) sequence, with context. Its antigen is not identified. These data originate in a study of Ad26.COV2.S vaccination and SARS-CoV-2 variants. Study at large: The vaccine Ad26.COV2.S was put into the muscle once, or twice with 56 days between. Study results and limitations: Whether participants received vaccine or placebo, their non-spike TCR breadth was similar. Considerable breadth of spike-specific CD8+ and CD4+ T cell responses has reportedly been documented following vaccination.

Germline CDR1 and CDR2: LGHDT and YNNKEL (reference sequence). The length of the CDR3 is 16 residues. J gave up 5 bases and V 0 bases, and 8 bases lay outside the gene matches. Repertoires were generated with immunoSEQ multiplex PCR, while TCRdb's copy carries only in-frame clones and drops some. The sample records about 420,000 clones, over 75% being singletons. Regarding treatment: about 20 received Ad26.COV2.S at low or high dose, single or two shots; roughly five received placebo; per-sample allocation not given. Specimens were obtained on day 63 following the first vaccine or placebo injection. Ad26 vector vaccine expressed Wuhan-strain SARS-CoV-2 spike.

This material consisted of peripheral blood, taken in a trial of Ad26.COV2.S vaccine versus placebo. The rearrangement uses TRBV3-1 (or the pseudogene TRBV3-2) and TRBJ2-7; TRBD1 matches at 9 bases. The receptor was derived from a person aged 18-65 years who received the Ad26.COV2.S COVID-19 vaccine or a placebo. In DNA form, the CDR3 reads TGTGCCAGCAGCCAAGATCTGGGACAGGGAGGGCACGAGCAGTACTTC. This translates into CASSQDLGQGGHEQYF.